Below, 4 T cell receptor beta chains from the same sample are listed, as sequenced in a study of T cell changes during pregnancy in multiple sclerosis. TCRdb keeps only in-frame clones here, not all; method: immunoSEQ multiplex PCR. The sample contains more than 35,000 clones, 91% of which appear only once. This material consisted of CD4+ T cells from peripheral blood mononuclear cells, taken in the third trimester of pregnancy. The receptors come from a female donor in good health, enrolled as a control in a pregnancy study.

This sequence joins TRBV7-2 and TRBJ1-2; D not certain. Germline V gene sequence: CDR1 SGHTA, CDR2 FQGNSA. With 0 bases removed from V and 4 bases from J, the gap between germline ends came to 12 bases. CDR3 length equals 15 residues. The CDR3 nucleotides read TGTGCCAGCAGCTTAGCGCGGGCCCCCCTCTATGGCTACACCTTC. As protein: CASSLARAPLYGYTF.

The chain joins TRBV10-3 to TRBJ2-7, with TRBD2 identical over 9 bases. J gave up 4 bases and V 4 bases, and 8 bases lay outside the gene matches. This CDR3 region has 15 residues. Germline V gene lookup returns CDR1 ENHRY and CDR2 SYGVKD. CDR3 residues: CAISVLRGGQYEQYF. The CDR3 nucleotides read TGTGCCATCAGTGTTTTGCGGGGGGGCCAATACGAGCAGTACTTC.

The rearrangement joins TRBV9 to TRBJ2-7; TRBD2 agrees at 14 bases. With V trimmed by 3 bases and J by 1 base, 6 bases remained unmatched. The CDR3 runs 17 residues. Germline V gives CDR1 SGDLS, CDR2 YYNGEE. The CDR3 DNA sequence: TGTGCCAGCAGCGCCGGACTAGCGGGAGGAGTGTCCTACGAGCAGTACTTC. Its translation: CASSAGLAGGVSYEQYF.

The chain links TRBV5-4 to TRBJ2-7, with a weak D call TRBD2 (6 bases). The CDR3 is 17 amino acids. The germline gives CDR1 SGHNT, CDR2 YYREEE (reference sequence). V lost 5 bases and J lost 2, with 23 bases in between. In DNA form, the CDR3 reads TGTGCCAGCAGTCCACGCGGCCCTAGCGAGACTACCTACGAGCAGTACTTC. It encodes CASSPRGPSETTYEQYF.